Each of the 32 T cell receptor beta chains below was sequenced from the same sample in a study of blood T cell repertoires in COVID-19. Clones were read by immunoSEQ multiplex PCR, and TCRdb kept only the in-frame ones, dropping some. The data show 350,000 to 400,000 clones, about 89% seen once. Sequencing was carried out using PBMCs or T cells enriched from blood (not recorded which). These receptor sequences come from a woman in her 40s who had been exposed to COVID-19.

The chain recombines TRBV5-6 with TRBJ1-1; weak D call: TRBD1 (6 bases). Germline V gives CDR1 SGHDT, CDR2 YYEEEE. The CDR3 sequence is 12 residues long. Trimming left V 0 bases short and J 7 bases short, with 7 bases between. The CDR3 coding sequence is TGTGCCAGCAGCTTGGTCAGGGGTGAAGCTTTCTTT. As protein: CASSLVRGEAFF.

This clone was seen once. This sequence joins TRBV11-2 and TRBJ2-5, with TRBD2 identical over 11 bases. Germline CDR1 is SGHAT and CDR2 is FQNNGV. The length of the CDR3 is 16 residues. The ends lost 5 bases at V and 2 bases at J; junction bases unmatched: 7. The CDR3 reads CASSPARLAGQETQYF. The CDR3 nucleotides are TGTGCCAGCAGCCCCGCCCGACTAGCGGGGCAAGAGACCCAGTACTTC.

The V gene is TRBV14, the J gene TRBJ1-1; D perhaps matches TRBD1 (6 bases). This CDR3 comprises 19 residues. V was pared by 0 bases and J by 3 bases, with 23 bases between. Germline CDR1 is SGHDN and CDR2 is FVKESK. The CDR3 region is CASSQDVGRGFGLDTEAFF. CDR3 nucleotide sequence: TGTGCCAGCAGCCAAGATGTTGGCAGGGGCTTTGGGTTGGACACTGAAGCTTTCTTT.

This chain uses TRBV3-1 (or the pseudogene TRBV3-2) with TRBJ2-3; TRBD2 aligns across 8 bases. Trimming took 4 bases from V and 0 from J; bases not matched to a gene: 3. This CDR3 comprises 15 residues. Germline V CDR1 and CDR2: LGHDT, YNNKEL (reference sequence). The CDR3 loop reads CASSPTSGSTDTQYF. The DNA of the CDR3 is TGTGCCAGCAGCCCTACTAGCGGTAGCACAGATACGCAGTATTTT.

This clone was seen only once. This chain uses TRBV6-2 or TRBV6-3 with TRBJ2-7, with 13 bases matching TRBD2. V trimming: 0 bases; J trimming: 6 bases; junction bases outside the gene matches: 8. CDR3 length: 17 amino acids. Germline CDR1 and CDR2: MNHEY and SVGEGT. CDR3 nucleotides: TGTGCCAGCAGTTACTCTGAAGGACTAGCGGGAGCTCGCGAGCAGTACTTC. Residues: CASSYSEGLAGAREQYF.

The rearrangement uses TRBV5-6 and TRBJ1-2; the match to TRBD1 covers 9 bases. Germline CDR1 is SGHDT and CDR2 is YYEEEE. V trimming: 3 bases; J trimming: 1 base; junction bases outside the gene matches: 1. CDR3 size: 14 residues. CDR3 amino acids: CASSSGQGNYGYTF. CDR3 bases: TGTGCCAGCAGCTCGGGACAGGGTAACTATGGCTACACCTTC.

This chain uses TRBV6-1 with TRBJ1-3; 8 bases agree with TRBD1. Unmatched junction bases numbered 16, after V lost 3 bases and J lost 6 bases. Germline lookup yields CDR1 MNHNS and CDR2 SASEGT. This CDR3 is 18 amino acids long. DNA of the CDR3: TGTGCCAGCAGTGAGTTCGCAGGGGGCGTCCCGGGTTTAAACACCATATATTTT. Amino acid sequence: CASSEFAGGVPGLNTIYF.

The J gene is TRBJ1-1, the V gene TRBV7-3, with no clear D. The ends were cut back, 2 bases at V and 1 base at J, with 8 bases in the middle. This CDR3 has 14 amino acids. Germline assignment: CDR1 SGHTA and CDR2 FQGTGA. This CDR3 is CASSLRRQNTEAFF. The CDR3 nucleotides are TGTGCCAGCAGCTTACGGAGGCAGAACACTGAAGCTTTCTTT.

J is TRBJ2-7 and V is TRBV7-2, with D hard to call. The CDR3 length is 15 residues. The ends were cut back, 0 bases at V and 0 bases at J, with 9 bases in the middle. CDR1 is SGHTA and CDR2 is FQGNSA in the germline V gene. CDR3 protein: CASSLAAGISYEQYF. DNA for the CDR3: TGTGCCAGCAGCTTAGCCGCAGGTATCTCCTACGAGCAGTACTTC.

The CDR3, as DNA: TGTGCCAGCAGGAGGGAAAACAATCAGCCCCAGCATTTT. Protein: CASRRENNQPQHF. The rearrangement joins TRBV6-5 to TRBJ1-5; D uncertain. Looked up from germline, CDR1 is MNHEY and CDR2 is SVGAGI. V gave up 6 bases and J gave up 3 bases, with 9 bases separating them. This CDR3 region has 13 residues.

This chain joins TRBV9 and TRBJ1-3, with D possibly TRBD1 on 6 matching bases. Looked up from germline, CDR1 is SGDLS and CDR2 is YYNGEE. The germline V and J ends were trimmed by 7 bases and 0 bases, with 14 bases remaining between them. The CDR3 is made up of 15 amino acids. The CDR3 protein is CASQAGAFSGNTIYF. CDR3 nucleotides: TGTGCCAGCCAGGCAGGGGCCTTCTCTGGAAACACCATATATTTT.

J is TRBJ1-2 and V is TRBV3-1 (or the pseudogene TRBV3-2); perhaps TRBD1 as D (5 bases). CDR1 is LGHDT and CDR2 is YNNKEL in the germline V gene (reference sequence). V was shortened by 1 base and J by 3 bases, with 12 bases between the two germline ends. This CDR3 region has 15 residues. DNA for the CDR3: TGTGCCAGCAGCCAAGGGGGGGGTGTTGACTATGGCTACACCTTC. This encodes CASSQGGGVDYGYTF.

The V and J genes are TRBV7-2 and TRBJ2-7; the D gene is possibly TRBD2 (6 bases). Per germline, CDR1 SGHTA and CDR2 FQGNSA. CDR3 length: 12 residues. Trimming stripped 8 bases from V and 0 bases from J, with 8 bases between. CDR3 protein: CASSTSSYEQYF. In DNA, the CDR3 is TGTGCCAGCTCGACTAGCTCCTACGAGCAGTACTTC.

This chain uses TRBV7-2 with TRBJ2-1, with 7 bases that match TRBD2. The CDR3 is 13 residues long. The V segment lost 7 bases and the J segment 6 bases; nucleotides outside the gene matches: 6. CDR1 and CDR2 (germline): SGHTA, FQGNSA. CDR3 loop: CASTSLAFNEQFF. The CDR3 nucleotides are TGTGCCAGCACCTCACTAGCGTTCAATGAGCAGTTCTTC.

V and J are TRBV19 and TRBJ2-7; tentative D call: TRBD1 (5 bases). CDR1 is LNHDA, CDR2 SQIVND, per germline (reference sequence). This CDR3 region has 13 residues. Trimming removed 3 bases from V and 4 bases from J, with 10 bases in between. CDR3 nucleotide sequence: TGTGCCAGTAGTATGGCTAAGGGGTACGAGCAGTACTTC. Its protein product is CASSMAKGYEQYF.

The CDR3 loop is CSASLIAGAVYEQFF. The CDR3, as DNA: TGCAGTGCTAGTTTAATAGCGGGAGCCGTCTATGAGCAGTTCTTC. The chain recombines TRBV20-1 with TRBJ2-1; the match to TRBD2 covers 9 bases. This CDR3 comprises 15 residues. V was clipped by 3 bases and J by 8 bases; unmatched bases: 11. Germline CDR1 is DFQATT and CDR2 is SNEGSKA (reference sequence).

This clone was observed a few times. The CDR3 sequence is CASSLRDRLNSPLHF. The CDR3 coding sequence is TGTGCCAGCAGCCTCCGGGACAGGCTGAATTCACCCCTCCACTTT. The chain employs TRBV7-2 and TRBJ1-6; 8 nucleotides agree with TRBD1. Germline lookup yields CDR1 SGHTA and CDR2 FQGNSA. Trimming cost V 5 bases and J 7 bases; bases outside gene matches: 7. The CDR3 sequence is 15 residues long.

The genes are TRBV15 and TRBJ1-1; D unresolved. Germline CDR1 is LNHNV and CDR2 is YYDKDF (reference sequence). The CDR3 has 13 amino acids. V was clipped by 1 base and J by 8 bases, with 11 bases between them. CDR3 amino acids: CATSRGQVIEAFF. For the CDR3, the DNA is TGTGCCACCAGCAGAGGGCAGGTGATAGAAGCTTTCTTT.

V gene TRBV10-3 combines with J gene TRBJ1-1, with a possible D match to TRBD1 (6 bases). CDR1 ENHRY and CDR2 SYGVKD come from the germline V gene. The CDR3 sequence is 11 residues long. V shed 10 bases and J shed 3 bases, with 9 bases lying between them. CDR3 protein: CATTGHTEAFF. The CDR3 DNA sequence: TGTGCCACAACAGGGCACACTGAAGCTTTCTTT.

The chain has TRBV6-2 or TRBV6-3 and TRBJ2-5; TRBD2 agrees at 9 bases. Germline V CDR1 and CDR2: MNHEY, SVGEGT. The CDR3 covers 14 residues. Germline trimming cut 5 bases from V and 7 bases from J; bases unmatched to any gene: 8. The DNA of the CDR3 is TGTGCCAGCAGTAGACTAGCGGAGGGGGGGACCCAGTACTTC. The encoded protein is CASSRLAEGGTQYF.

The chain has TRBV4-1 and TRBJ1-1; 7 bases map to TRBD1. Per germline, CDR1 MGHRA and CDR2 YSYEKL. V trimming: 3 bases; J trimming: 7 bases; junction bases outside the gene matches: 11. The CDR3 runs 15 residues. The CDR3 region has the DNA TGCGCCAGCAGCCAGGGCGACAGGGACGAGGATGAAGCTTTCTTT. Protein product: CASSQGDRDEDEAFF.

The V call is TRBV5-1, the J call TRBJ2-2, with TRBD2 matching over 7 bases. The junction had 9 bases not matched to a gene; V was cut back by 4 bases and J by 0 bases. There are 17 residues in the CDR3. The germline V gene has CDR1 SGHRS and CDR2 YFSETQ. The CDR3 DNA follows: TGCGCCAGCAGCCGGGGGGAGCTCGATTCGAACACCGGGGAGCTGTTTTTT. This codes for CASSRGELDSNTGELFF.

The V and J genes are TRBV9 and TRBJ2-1; the match to TRBD2 covers 11 bases. V shed 0 bases and J 4 bases; nucleotides not matched to a gene: 6. CDR1 and CDR2 (germline): SGDLS, YYNGEE. This CDR3 contains 17 residues. CDR3 nucleotide sequence: TGTGCCAGCAGCGTAGAGGCTAGCGGGGGGCTTTACAATGAGCAGTTCTTC. Its translation is CASSVEASGGLYNEQFF.

The V gene is TRBV12-5, the J gene TRBJ1-3; 11 nucleotides agree with TRBD1. The CDR3 is made up of 18 amino acids. Germline lookup yields CDR1 LGHNT and CDR2 FRNRAP. J was trimmed by 2 bases and V by 4 bases; bases with no gene match: 10. The CDR3: CASGSRDRGYSAGNTIYF. CDR3 nucleotide sequence: TGTGCTAGTGGTTCCCGGGACAGGGGGTATTCGGCTGGAAACACCATATATTTT.

The gene calls are TRBV4-2 and TRBJ2-1; D gene unclear. The CDR3 runs to 16 residues. The V gene lost 0 bases and the J gene lost 0 bases, with 9 bases spanning the gap. Germline V gene lookup returns CDR1 LGHNA and CDR2 YNFKEQ. The CDR3 bases are TGTGCCAGCAGCCAAGAGACAAAGAGCTCCTACAATGAGCAGTTCTTC. As protein: CASSQETKSSYNEQFF.

V is TRBV6-1 and J is TRBJ1-6, with unresolved D. V was trimmed by 1 base and J by 8 bases, leaving 6 bases between them. Germline V CDR1 and CDR2: MNHNS, SASEGT. The CDR3 is 13 residues long. The CDR3: CASSEVRYSPLHF. The CDR3 DNA follows: TGTGCCAGCAGTGAAGTTCGGTATTCACCCCTCCACTTT.

The chain uses TRBV30 and TRBJ2-1; 7 nucleotides match TRBD1. CDR1 and CDR2 from the germline V gene are GTSNPN and SVGIG (reference sequence). The J segment lost 12 bases and the V segment lost 1 base, leaving 9 bases of the junction unmatched. The CDR3 runs 13 residues. CDR3 sequence: CAWSGVQGIRQFF. The CDR3 nucleotides read TGTGCCTGGAGTGGGGTACAGGGGATAAGGCAGTTCTTC.

This clone was detected only once. The chain carries TRBV7-2 and TRBJ2-3; D is uncertain. This CDR3 is 15 amino acids long. Germline CDR1 SGHTA, CDR2 FQGNSA. V gave up 2 bases and J gave up 0 bases, with 9 bases separating them. CDR3 bases: TGTGCCAGCAGCTTACGTTCCGGGAGCACAGATACGCAGTATTTT. This encodes CASSLRSGSTDTQYF. Full variable domain (missing parts from reference TRBV7-2 and TRBJ2-3): GAGVSQSPSNKVTEKGKDVELRCDPISGHTALYWYRQSLGQGLEFLIYFQGNSAPDKSGLPSDRFSAERTGGSVSTLTIQRTQQEDSAVYLCASSLRSGSTDTQYFGPGTRLTVL.

V gene TRBV30 combines with J gene TRBJ2-7; 9 positions match TRBD1. Germline values: CDR1 GTSNPN, CDR2 SVGIG (reference sequence). The CDR3 totals 14 residues. Trimming cost V 4 bases and J 2 bases; bases outside gene matches: 6. The chain's CDR3 is CAWNAGTGTYEQYF. The CDR3 DNA reads TGTGCCTGGAACGCCGGGACAGGGACCTACGAGCAGTACTTC.

The chain is built from TRBV24-1 and TRBJ2-5; possibly TRBD1 for D (5 bases). V was shortened by 5 bases and J by 5 bases, with 17 bases between the two germline ends. Per germline, CDR1 KGHDR and CDR2 SFDVKD. CDR3 length equals 15 residues. CDR3 residues: CATSAGRGSWETQYF. CDR3 nucleotides: TGTGCCACCAGTGCCGGTAGGGGTTCGTGGGAGACCCAGTACTTC.

The gene calls are TRBV5-3 and TRBJ2-7, with 11 bases aligning to TRBD2. TRBV5-3 is marked as an open reading frame, function uncertain. Trimming at V came to 1 base and at J to 4 bases, leaving 16 bases not matched to a gene. The length of the CDR3 is 19 residues. CDR3 region: CARSLSGAHLAGGSYEQYF. The CDR3 DNA follows: TGTGCCAGAAGCTTGTCGGGGGCCCATCTAGCGGGAGGTTCGTACGAGCAGTACTTC.

The genes are TRBV11-1 and TRBJ2-7; D may be TRBD1 (6 bases). The CDR3 covers 13 residues. Trimming cost V 2 bases and J 6 bases, with 11 bases left between them. Per germline, CDR1 SGHAT and CDR2 FQDESV (reference sequence). The CDR3 sequence: CASSLTGSGEQYF. CDR3 nucleotides: TGTGCCAGCAGCTTAACAGGGAGTGGCGAGCAGTACTTC.